This is a list of T cell receptor beta chains from one sample in a study of blood T cell repertoires in COVID-19. The repertoire was sequenced with immunoSEQ multiplex PCR; TCRdb's copy has only in-frame clones and lacks some. Of fewer than 250,000 clones listed, around 89% were seen once; the top ten hold about 8.1%. Input material: PBMCs or T cells enriched from blood (not recorded which). The receptors were sampled from a woman younger than 30 who had recovered from COVID-19. Each CDR3 is given with its conserved first and last residue. Fields, in order: D gene, clone size, J gene, V gene, CDR3 protein, CDR3 DNA. A D gene is named only where the DNA matches it firmly. Clone size is not always given. Where it is, it says once, few, many or a class for expanded clones.

D gene: TRBD1
clone size: -
J gene: TRBJ2-7
V gene: TRBV4-1
CDR3 protein: CASSQPETGERTYEQYF
CDR3 DNA: TGCGCCAGCAGCCAGCCAGAGACAGGGGAGAGGACCTACGAGCAGTACTTC

D gene: TRBD2
clone size: -
J gene: TRBJ2-3
V gene: TRBV5-1
CDR3 protein: CASSASRLAGRTDTQYF
CDR3 DNA: TGCGCCAGCAGCGCATCCCGACTAGCGGGCCGCACAGATACGCAGTATTTT

D gene: -
clone size: -
J gene: TRBJ1-6
V gene: TRBV19
CDR3 protein: CASSTGASFSYNSPLHF
CDR3 DNA: TGTGCCAGTAGTACAGGGGCAAGCTTCTCCTATAATTCACCCCTCCACTTT

D gene: -
clone size: once
J gene: TRBJ1-2
V gene: TRBV5-1
CDR3 protein: CASSLYERPYGYTF
CDR3 DNA: TGCGCCAGCAGCCTTTATGAGCGTCCCTATGGCTACACCTTC

D gene: -
clone size: -
J gene: TRBJ2-2
V gene: TRBV2
CDR3 protein: CASSVEGVNGELFF
CDR3 DNA: TGTGCCAGCAGTGTTGAAGGGGTGAACGGGGAGCTGTTTTTT

D gene: TRBD1
clone size: -
J gene: TRBJ1-1
V gene: TRBV6-5
CDR3 protein: CASSPRGMNTEAFF
CDR3 DNA: TGTGCCAGCAGTCCCAGGGGGATGAACACTGAAGCTTTCTTT

D gene: -
clone size: -
J gene: TRBJ1-2
V gene: TRBV7-8
CDR3 protein: CASSLAGGRGYTF
CDR3 DNA: TGTGCCAGCAGCTTAGCCGGGGGACGTGGCTACACCTTC

D gene: TRBD1
clone size: -
J gene: TRBJ1-1
V gene: TRBV23-1
CDR3 protein: CASSQSPRTGVGNTEAFF
CDR3 DNA: TGCGCCAGCAGTCAATCCCCCCGGACAGGGGTCGGGAACACTGAAGCTTTCTTT

D gene: -
clone size: -
J gene: TRBJ2-7
V gene: TRBV28
CDR3 protein: CASSSDLDEQYF
CDR3 DNA: TGTGCCTCCTCGAGCGATCTCGACGAGCAGTACTTC

D gene: -
clone size: -
J gene: TRBJ1-2
V gene: TRBV4-1
CDR3 protein: CASSQGWGDDYGYTF
CDR3 DNA: TGCGCCAGCAGCCAAGGTTGGGGCGATGACTATGGCTACACCTTC

D gene: TRBD2
clone size: -
J gene: TRBJ2-7
V gene: TRBV9
CDR3 protein: CASSVASGVGEQYF
CDR3 DNA: TGTGCCAGCAGCGTAGCCAGCGGGGTGGGGGAGCAGTACTTC

D gene: TRBD1
clone size: -
J gene: TRBJ2-7
V gene: TRBV9
CDR3 protein: CASSVGTATYEQYF
CDR3 DNA: TGTGCCAGCAGCGTCGGGACAGCGACCTACGAGCAGTACTTC

D gene: TRBD1
clone size: -
J gene: TRBJ2-7
V gene: TRBV28
CDR3 protein: CASSTTGFYEQYF
CDR3 DNA: TGTGCCAGCAGCACGACAGGGTTCTACGAGCAGTACTTC

D gene: -
clone size: -
J gene: TRBJ1-1
V gene: TRBV5-6
CDR3 protein: CASSPGGTEAFF
CDR3 DNA: TGTGCCAGCAGCCCCGGAGGGACTGAAGCTTTCTTT

D gene: TRBD2
clone size: few
J gene: TRBJ2-5
V gene: TRBV28
CDR3 protein: CASHRAGDPQETQYF
CDR3 DNA: TGTGCCAGCCACAGAGCGGGGGACCCCCAAGAGACCCAGTACTTC

D gene: -
clone size: -
J gene: TRBJ1-1
V gene: TRBV19
CDR3 protein: CASSIAGGRGEAFF
CDR3 DNA: TGTGCCAGTAGTATAGCGGGGGGACGGGGGGAAGCTTTCTTT

D gene: -
clone size: -
J gene: TRBJ2-1
V gene: TRBV7-9
CDR3 protein: CASIPATGEGRYNEQFF
CDR3 DNA: TGTGCCAGCATTCCTGCGACAGGGGAGGGACGTTACAATGAGCAGTTCTTC

D gene: -
clone size: -
J gene: TRBJ2-2
V gene: TRBV5-1
CDR3 protein: CASSLGGNTGELFF
CDR3 DNA: TGCGCCAGCAGCTTGGGCGGGAACACCGGGGAGCTGTTTTTT

D gene: -
clone size: -
J gene: TRBJ2-7
V gene: TRBV7-2
CDR3 protein: CASSQGDSSYEQYF
CDR3 DNA: TGTGCCAGCAGCCAGGGCGACAGCTCCTACGAGCAGTACTTC

D gene: TRBD2
clone size: -
J gene: TRBJ2-1
V gene: TRBV6-5
CDR3 protein: CASSRGLAGGNEQFF
CDR3 DNA: TGTGCCAGCAGCCGCGGACTAGCGGGGGGCAATGAGCAGTTCTTC

D gene: -
clone size: -
J gene: TRBJ2-7
V gene: TRBV2
CDR3 protein: CASSRTQGVYEQYF
CDR3 DNA: TGTGCCAGCAGCCGAACGCAGGGTGTGTACGAGCAGTACTTC

D gene: TRBD1
clone size: -
J gene: TRBJ1-1
V gene: TRBV7-2
CDR3 protein: CASSGRTGGNTEAFF
CDR3 DNA: TGTGCCAGCAGCGGACGGACAGGAGGGAACACTGAAGCTTTCTTT

D gene: -
clone size: -
J gene: TRBJ2-3
V gene: TRBV14
CDR3 protein: CASSQDQTDTQYF
CDR3 DNA: TGTGCCAGCAGCCAAGATCAGACAGATACGCAGTATTTT

D gene: -
clone size: -
J gene: TRBJ2-5
V gene: TRBV9
CDR3 protein: CASSARGRETQYF
CDR3 DNA: TGTGCCAGCAGCGCGCGGGGCCGGGAGACCCAGTACTTC

D gene: TRBD1
clone size: -
J gene: TRBJ2-3
V gene: TRBV19
CDR3 protein: CASRGTGIARQDTQYF
CDR3 DNA: TGTGCCAGTAGAGGGACAGGGATCGCGAGGCAAGATACGCAGTATTTT

D gene: TRBD1
clone size: -
J gene: TRBJ1-6
V gene: TRBV19
CDR3 protein: CASSRGQDYNSPLHF
CDR3 DNA: TGTGCCAGTAGTCGGGGACAGGACTATAATTCACCCCTCCACTTT

D gene: TRBD2
clone size: -
J gene: TRBJ2-7
V gene: TRBV6-1
CDR3 protein: CASSEASGGVYEQYF
CDR3 DNA: TGTGCCAGCAGTGAAGCTAGCGGGGGGGTTTACGAGCAGTACTTC

D gene: TRBD1
clone size: -
J gene: TRBJ1-2
V gene: TRBV28
CDR3 protein: CASSLTGQGGYTF
CDR3 DNA: TGTGCCAGCAGTTTGACAGGGCAAGGGGGCTACACCTTC

D gene: -
clone size: -
J gene: TRBJ2-4
V gene: TRBV4-1
CDR3 protein: CASSQEWWGENIQYF
CDR3 DNA: TGCGCCAGCAGCCAAGAGTGGTGGGGGGAAAACATTCAGTACTTC

D gene: -
clone size: -
J gene: TRBJ2-3
V gene: TRBV10-3
CDR3 protein: CATDPTGIELGADTQYF
CDR3 DNA: TGTGCCACCGACCCTACAGGAATTGAGTTGGGTGCAGATACGCAGTATTTT

D gene: TRBD1
clone size: -
J gene: TRBJ2-1
V gene: TRBV28
CDR3 protein: CASSSFGTGGGNEQFF
CDR3 DNA: TGTGCCAGCAGTTCATTTGGGACAGGAGGTGGCAATGAGCAGTTCTTC

D gene: -
clone size: -
J gene: TRBJ1-4
V gene: TRBV25-1
CDR3 protein: CASSAPRGLTEKLFF
CDR3 DNA: TGTGCCAGCAGTGCACCGCGGGGACTGACTGAAAAACTGTTTTTT

D gene: TRBD1
clone size: -
J gene: TRBJ1-4
V gene: TRBV27
CDR3 protein: CASSLWDRAEKLFF
CDR3 DNA: TGTGCCAGCAGTTTATGGGACAGGGCTGAAAAACTGTTTTTT

D gene: -
clone size: -
J gene: TRBJ1-1
V gene: TRBV24-1
CDR3 protein: CATRPSAGWNTEAFF
CDR3 DNA: TGTGCCACCAGGCCCAGTGCGGGGTGGAACACTGAAGCTTTCTTT

D gene: TRBD1
clone size: -
J gene: TRBJ2-1
V gene: TRBV6-4
CDR3 protein: CASSDKGQGAVNEQFF
CDR3 DNA: TGTGCCAGCAGTGACAAGGGACAGGGGGCGGTCAATGAGCAGTTCTTC

D gene: -
clone size: -
J gene: TRBJ1-1
V gene: TRBV7-9
CDR3 protein: CASSLTAGAVGNTEAFF
CDR3 DNA: TGTGCCAGCAGCTTGACTGCAGGGGCGGTTGGAAACACTGAAGCTTTCTTT

D gene: -
clone size: -
J gene: TRBJ1-2
V gene: TRBV7-2
CDR3 protein: CASSLVQQTYGYTF
CDR3 DNA: TGTGCCAGCAGCTTAGTTCAACAGACCTATGGCTACACCTTC

D gene: TRBD1
clone size: -
J gene: TRBJ1-2
V gene: TRBV5-4
CDR3 protein: CASKQGAAGYTF
CDR3 DNA: TGTGCCAGCAAACAGGGGGCCGCTGGCTACACCTTC

D gene: -
clone size: -
J gene: TRBJ2-3
V gene: TRBV28
CDR3 protein: CASSPGASTDTQYF
CDR3 DNA: TGTGCCAGCAGTCCGGGAGCAAGCACAGATACGCAGTATTTT

D gene: -
clone size: -
J gene: TRBJ2-1
V gene: TRBV9
CDR3 protein: CASSPRTDNNEQFF
CDR3 DNA: TGTGCCAGCAGCCCCCGGACAGATAACAATGAGCAGTTCTTC

D gene: -
clone size: -
J gene: TRBJ2-5
V gene: TRBV14
CDR3 protein: CASSQEAPEETQYF
CDR3 DNA: TGTGCCAGCAGCCAAGAGGCCCCGGAGGAGACCCAGTACTTC

D gene: -
clone size: -
J gene: TRBJ1-2
V gene: TRBV2
CDR3 protein: CASALRVNYGYTF
CDR3 DNA: TGTGCCAGCGCCCTGAGGGTTAACTATGGCTACACCTTC